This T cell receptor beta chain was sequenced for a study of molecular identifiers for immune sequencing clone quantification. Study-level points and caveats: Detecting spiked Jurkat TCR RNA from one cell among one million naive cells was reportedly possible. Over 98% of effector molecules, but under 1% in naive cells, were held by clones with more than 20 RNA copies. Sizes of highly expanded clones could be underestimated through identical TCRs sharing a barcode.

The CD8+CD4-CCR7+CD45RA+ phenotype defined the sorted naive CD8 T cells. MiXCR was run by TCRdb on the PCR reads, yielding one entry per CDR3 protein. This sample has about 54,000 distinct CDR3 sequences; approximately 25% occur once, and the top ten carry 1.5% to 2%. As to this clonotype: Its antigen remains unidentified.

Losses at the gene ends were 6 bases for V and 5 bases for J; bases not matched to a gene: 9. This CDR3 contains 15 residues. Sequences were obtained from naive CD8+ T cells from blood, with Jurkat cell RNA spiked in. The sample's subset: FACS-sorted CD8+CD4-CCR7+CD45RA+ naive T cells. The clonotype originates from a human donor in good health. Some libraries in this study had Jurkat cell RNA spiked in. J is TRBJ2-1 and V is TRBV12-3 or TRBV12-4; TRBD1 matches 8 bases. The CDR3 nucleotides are TGTGCCAGCAGCAGGACAGGGACCGTTCACAATGAGCAGTTCTTC. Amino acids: CASSRTGTVHNEQFF.